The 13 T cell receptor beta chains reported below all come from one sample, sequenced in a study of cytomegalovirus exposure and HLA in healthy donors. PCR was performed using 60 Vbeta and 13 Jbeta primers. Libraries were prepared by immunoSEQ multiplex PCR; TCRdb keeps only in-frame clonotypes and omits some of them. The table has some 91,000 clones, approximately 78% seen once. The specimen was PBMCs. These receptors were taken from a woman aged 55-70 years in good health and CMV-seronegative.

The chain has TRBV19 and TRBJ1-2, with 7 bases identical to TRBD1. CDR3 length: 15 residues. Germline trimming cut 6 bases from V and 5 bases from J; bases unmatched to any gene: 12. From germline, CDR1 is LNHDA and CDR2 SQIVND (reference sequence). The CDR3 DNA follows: TGTGCCAGTAGAGCGGGGGGACAGTTAGATTATGGCTACACCTTC. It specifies CASRAGGQLDYGYTF.

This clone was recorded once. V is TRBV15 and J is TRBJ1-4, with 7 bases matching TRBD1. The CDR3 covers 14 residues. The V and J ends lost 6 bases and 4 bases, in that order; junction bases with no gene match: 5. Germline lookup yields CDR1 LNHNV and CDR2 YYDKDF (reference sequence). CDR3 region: CATSKGAFNEKLFF. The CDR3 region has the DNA TGTGCCACCAGTAAGGGGGCCTTTAATGAAAAACTGTTTTTT.

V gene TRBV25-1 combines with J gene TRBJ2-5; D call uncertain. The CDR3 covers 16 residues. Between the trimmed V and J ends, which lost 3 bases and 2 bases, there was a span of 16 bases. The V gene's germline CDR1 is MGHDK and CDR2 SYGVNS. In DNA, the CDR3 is TGTGCCAGCAGTGATATCTACCTCCACTATCAAGAGACCCAGTACTTC. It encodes CASSDIYLHYQETQYF.

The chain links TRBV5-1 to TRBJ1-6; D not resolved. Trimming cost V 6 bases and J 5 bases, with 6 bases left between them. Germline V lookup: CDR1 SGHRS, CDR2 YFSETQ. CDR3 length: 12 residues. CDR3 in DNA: TGCGCCAGCACCGTTGATAATTCACCCCTCCACTTT. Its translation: CASTVDNSPLHF.

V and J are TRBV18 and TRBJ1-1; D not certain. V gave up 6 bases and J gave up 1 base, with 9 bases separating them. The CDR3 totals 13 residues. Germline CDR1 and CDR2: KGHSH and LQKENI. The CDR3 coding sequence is TGTGCCAGCTCGCCAGGAGAGAACACTGAAGCTTTCTTT. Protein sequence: CASSPGENTEAFF.

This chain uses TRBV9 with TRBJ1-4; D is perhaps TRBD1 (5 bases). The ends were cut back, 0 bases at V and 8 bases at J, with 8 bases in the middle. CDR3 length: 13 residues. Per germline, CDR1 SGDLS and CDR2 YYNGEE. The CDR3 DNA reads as TGTGCCAGCAGCGTAGCTCAGGGCGAAAAACTGTTTTTT. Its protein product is CASSVAQGEKLFF.

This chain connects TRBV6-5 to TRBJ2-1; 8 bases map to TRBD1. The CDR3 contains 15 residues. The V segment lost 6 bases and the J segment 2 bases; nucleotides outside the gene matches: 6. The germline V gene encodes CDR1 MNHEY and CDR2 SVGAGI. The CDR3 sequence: CASRYDRGPYNEQFF. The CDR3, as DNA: TGTGCCAGCAGATACGACAGGGGTCCCTACAATGAGCAGTTCTTC.

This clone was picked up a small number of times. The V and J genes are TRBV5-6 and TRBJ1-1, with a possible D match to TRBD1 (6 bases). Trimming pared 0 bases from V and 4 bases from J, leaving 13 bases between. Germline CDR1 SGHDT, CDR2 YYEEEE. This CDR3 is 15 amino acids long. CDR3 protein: CASSLAPGAVTEAFF. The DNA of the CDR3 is TGTGCCAGCAGCTTGGCTCCAGGGGCGGTCACTGAAGCTTTCTTT.

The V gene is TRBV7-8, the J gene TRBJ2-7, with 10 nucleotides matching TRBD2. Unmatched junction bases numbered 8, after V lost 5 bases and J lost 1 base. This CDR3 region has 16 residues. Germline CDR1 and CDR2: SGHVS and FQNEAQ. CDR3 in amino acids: CASSPFGLAESYEQYF. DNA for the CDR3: TGTGCCAGCAGCCCCTTCGGACTAGCGGAGTCCTACGAGCAGTACTTC.

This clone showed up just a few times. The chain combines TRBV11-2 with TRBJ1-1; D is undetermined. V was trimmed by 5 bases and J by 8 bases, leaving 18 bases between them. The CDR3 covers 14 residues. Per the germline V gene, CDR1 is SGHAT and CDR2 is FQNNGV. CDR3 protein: CASSLQPLTGEAFF. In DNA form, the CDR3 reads TGTGCCAGCAGCCTACAGCCCCTAACGGGGGAAGCTTTCTTT.

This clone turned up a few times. CDR3 DNA: TGTGCCAGCAGCTCCTCCGTGGCAGCGGCACGGTACGAGCAGTACTTC. This translates into CASSSSVAAARYEQYF. The chain joins TRBV9 to TRBJ2-7, with a tentative D call TRBD2 (5 bases). CDR1 and CDR2 (germline): SGDLS, YYNGEE. V lost 4 bases, J lost 4 bases, and 21 bases lay in between. The CDR3 is 16 amino acids.

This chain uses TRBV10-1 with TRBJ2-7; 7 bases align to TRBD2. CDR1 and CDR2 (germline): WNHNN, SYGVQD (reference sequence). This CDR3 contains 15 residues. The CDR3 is CAPTSSGKGLYEQYF. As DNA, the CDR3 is TGCGCGCCAACTTCGAGCGGGAAGGGGCTCTACGAGCAGTACTTC.

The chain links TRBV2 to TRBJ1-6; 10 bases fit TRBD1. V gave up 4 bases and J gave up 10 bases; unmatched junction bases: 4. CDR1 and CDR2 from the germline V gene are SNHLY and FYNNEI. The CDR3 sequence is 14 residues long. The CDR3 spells CASSGQGAESPLHF. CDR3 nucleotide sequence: TGTGCCAGCAGTGGACAGGGGGCAGAGTCACCCCTCCACTTT.